One and the same sample provided the 29 T cell receptor beta chains below, sequenced in a study of blood T cells in healthy people across ages. The use of a sample-barcoded 5' primer and a J-beta primer mix characterized a second PCR of roughly 6 to 11 cycles. TCRdb passed the 5' RACE reads through MiXCR, listing each CDR3 protein once. The sample contains 1,100,000 or so distinct CDR3 sequences, 40% to 50% of which appear only once. Material for sequencing was blood. Every receptor here comes from a woman aged 55-69 years in good health.

In its sample, this clonotype was seen a few times. The V gene is TRBV20-1, the J gene TRBJ2-7; TRBD1 matches 7 bases. The V segment lost 4 bases and the J segment 9 bases; nucleotides outside the gene matches: 15. CDR1 is DFQATT and CDR2 is SNEGSKA in the germline V gene (reference sequence). The CDR3 has 14 amino acids. This CDR3 is CSANPQGTVRAQYF. Written as DNA, the CDR3 is TGCAGTGCTAACCCACAGGGGACGGTACGAGCGCAGTACTTC.

The V and J genes are TRBV11-2 and TRBJ2-7; D is tentatively TRBD1 or TRBD2 (5 bases each). Trimming took off 0 bases at V and 2 bases at J, with 11 bases between the two ends. The CDR3 has 15 amino acids. In germline, CDR1 is SGHAT, CDR2 FQNNGV. CDR3 region: CASSLDWDGPYEQYF. DNA for the CDR3: TGTGCCAGCAGCTTAGATTGGGACGGCCCCTACGAGCAGTACTTC.

Comments on this clonotype: At one end, the junction sequence differs from germline, possibly due to a read error. The J gene is TRBJ1-6, the V gene TRBV9, with a possible D match to TRBD1 (6 bases). The CDR3 length is 16 residues. Germline-derived CDR1 and CDR2 are SGDLS and YYNGEE. The DNA of the CDR3 is TGTGCCAGCAGCGTAGTGGGAGGACAGTATAATTCACCCCCCCACTTT. It specifies CASSVVGGQYNSPPHF.

CDR3 residues: CASSSTGGWETQYF. In DNA, the CDR3 is TGCGCCAGCAGCTCAACAGGGGGCTGGGAGACCCAGTACTTC. This rearrangement joins TRBV5-1 to TRBJ2-5, with 9 bases that match TRBD1. Germline V gene data show CDR1 as SGHRS and CDR2 as YFSETQ. This CDR3 comprises 14 residues. The V segment lost 3 bases and the J segment 5 bases; nucleotides outside the gene matches: 5.

The chain couples TRBV11-1 to TRBJ2-1, with D perhaps TRBD1 (6 bases). Trimming stripped 6 bases from V and 3 bases from J, with 18 bases between. CDR3 size: 16 residues. Germline V gene lookup returns CDR1 SGHAT and CDR2 FQDESV (reference sequence). The CDR3 region has the DNA TGTGCCAGCAGTCCTGAAGTGGGCAGGGGCTACAATGAGCAGTTCTTC. Amino acids: CASSPEVGRGYNEQFF.

This clonotype has only a few counts. This chain connects TRBV10-3 to TRBJ2-3; D possibly matches TRBD1 or TRBD2 (5 bases each). V lost 4 bases and J 7 bases, leaving 12 bases between the germline ends. There are 13 residues in the CDR3. Germline CDR1 is ENHRY and CDR2 is SYGVKD. CDR3: CAISGTQGHTQYF. The DNA of the CDR3 is TGTGCCATCAGTGGAACCCAGGGACATACGCAGTATTTT.

The rearrangement uses TRBV29-1 and TRBJ2-3; 7 nucleotides line up with TRBD1. CDR3 length: 14 amino acids. The V segment lost 3 bases and the J segment 6 bases; nucleotides outside the gene matches: 9. Germline V CDR1 and CDR2: SQVTM, ANQGSEA. The CDR3 region has the DNA TGCAGCGTTGAGAGAGGGGGCGCAGACGATACGCAGTATTTT. It is translated as CSVERGGADDTQYF.

This clonotype was observed many times. V usage is TRBV11-2 and J usage is TRBJ2-3, with 8 bases fitting TRBD2. Trimming at V came to 5 bases and at J to 1 base, leaving 2 bases not matched to a gene. The CDR3 covers 14 residues. Germline V gene data show CDR1 as SGHAT and CDR2 as FQNNGV. CDR3 amino acids: CASSAGGRTDTQYF. The CDR3 bases are TGTGCCAGCAGCGCGGGAGGACGCACAGATACGCAGTATTTT.

This clonotype turned up a few times. The chain joins TRBV20-1 to TRBJ2-1; TRBD2 matches 11 bases. CDR3 size: 14 residues. The germline V gene has CDR1 DFQATT and CDR2 SNEGSKA (reference sequence). V lost 7 bases to trimming and J lost 6 bases; unmatched junction nucleotides: 8. CDR3 protein: CSVAPGLAVNEQFF. The CDR3 DNA reads TGCAGTGTGGCTCCGGGACTAGCGGTCAATGAGCAGTTCTTC.

This rearrangement joins TRBV5-6 to TRBJ2-2; 8 bases map to TRBD1. Trimming cost V 4 bases and J 1 base; bases outside gene matches: 6. Germline values: CDR1 SGHDT, CDR2 YYEEEE. CDR3 length: 16 amino acids. Here the CDR3 reads CASSPTGTGNTGELFF. The CDR3 nucleotides are TGTGCCAGCAGCCCCACCGGGACAGGGAACACCGGGGAGCTGTTTTTT. The full variable domain, rest sourced from reference TRBV5-6 and TRBJ2-2, is DAGVTQSPTHLIKTRGQQVTLRCSPKSGHDTVSWYQQALGQGPQFIFQYYEEEERQRGNFPDRFSGHQFPNYSSELNVNALLLGDSALYLCASSPTGTGNTGELFFGEGSRLTVL.

For the CDR3, the DNA is TGCAGTGCAAAGACGCCCTCGGAGACTAATGAAAAACTGTTTTTT. It codes for CSAKTPSETNEKLFF. The chain uses TRBV20-1 and TRBJ1-4; D unresolved. Germline loops: CDR1 DFQATT, CDR2 SNEGSKA (reference sequence). This CDR3 is 15 amino acids long. V was cut by 6 bases and J by 2 bases, with 16 bases left in between.

This clonotype was seen more than once but under ten times. This rearrangement joins TRBV6-5 to TRBJ2-7; D unclear. Germline CDR1 and CDR2: MNHEY and SVGAGI. Trimming removed 6 bases from V and 1 base from J, with 16 bases in between. The length of the CDR3 is 15 residues. The CDR3 sequence is CASSNGPTVSYEQYF. The CDR3 DNA reads as TGTGCCAGCAGCAATGGACCGACCGTTTCCTACGAGCAGTACTTC.

This clonotype was detected only once. The junction departs from germline at one end; a sequencing error may be responsible. The chain links TRBV27 to TRBJ2-4; D unresolved. The germline V gene has CDR1 MNHEY and CDR2 SMNVEV (reference sequence). The CDR3 runs to 13 residues. The CDR3 loop reads CASSFSSQNIQYF. The CDR3 bases are TGTGCCAGCAGCTTTAGCTCCCAAAACATTCAGTACTTT.

The genes are TRBV27 and TRBJ2-7; the D is unclear. The CDR3 length is 16 residues. The germline V and J ends were trimmed by 4 bases and 3 bases, with 19 bases remaining between them. Germline loops: CDR1 MNHEY, CDR2 SMNVEV (reference sequence). CDR3 region: CASSSAIEEFDYEQYF. The CDR3 DNA reads TGTGCCAGCAGTTCGGCTATTGAGGAGTTCGACTACGAGCAGTACTTC.

The chain uses TRBV3-1 and TRBJ2-5, with D hard to call. Per the germline V gene, CDR1 is LGHDT and CDR2 is YNNKEL (reference sequence). The CDR3 has 17 amino acids. Trimming cost V 0 bases and J 1 base, with 15 bases left between them. CDR3 in DNA: TGTGCCAGCAGCCAAGATATCGTGGGCGGAGCCCAAGAGACCCAGTACTTC. Translated, it gives CASSQDIVGGAQETQYF.

The chain couples TRBV9 to TRBJ2-5, with D possibly TRBD2 on 6 matching bases. This CDR3 is 16 amino acids long. Germline CDR1 SGDLS, CDR2 YYNGEE. V lost 2 bases to trimming and J lost 4 bases, with 18 bases between them. The CDR3 protein is CASSVGRDSSAETQYF. The CDR3 DNA sequence: TGTGCCAGCAGCGTCGGTAGGGATTCTAGCGCAGAGACCCAGTACTTC.

The sample holds a few counts of this clonotype. V is TRBV6-1 and J is TRBJ2-1; D is unresolved. Germline-derived CDR1 and CDR2 are MNHNS and SASEGT. This CDR3 contains 17 residues. V was cut by 6 bases and J by 0 bases, with 18 bases left in between. CDR3 coding DNA: TGTGCCAGCAGGCAAAGACGCTTCCCGAGCTCCTACAATGAGCAGTTCTTC. Translation: CASRQRRFPSSYNEQFF.

This clonotype was recorded once. The rearrangement uses TRBV25-1 and TRBJ2-5, with 7 nucleotides matching TRBD2. V shed 1 base, J shed 1 base, and the junction held 3 bases outside the gene matches. Germline CDR1 MGHDK, CDR2 SYGVNS. There are 15 residues in the CDR3. In nucleotides, the CDR3 is TGTGCCAGCAGTGAATGGGGGGGAATCCAAGAGACCCAGTACTTC. Translated: CASSEWGGIQETQYF.

Note on this clonotype: A single base separates this from a much larger clone, so it may be a read error. The chain couples TRBV12-3 or TRBV12-4 to TRBJ2-5, with D possibly TRBD1 on 6 matching bases. Trimming pared 10 bases from V and 3 bases from J, leaving 15 bases between. The CDR3 has 13 amino acids. CDR3 residues: CANTGQLEETQYF. CDR3 bases: TGTGCCAACACGGGACAACTTGAAGAGACCCAGTACTTC.

This clonotype came up a few times. The rearrangement uses TRBV28 and TRBJ2-5; 13 bases line up with TRBD2. V was clipped by 5 bases and J by 6 bases; unmatched bases: 9. The germline V gene encodes CDR1 MDHEN and CDR2 SYDVKM. This CDR3 is 16 amino acids long. The CDR3 DNA reads TGTGCCAGCAGTCTAAGGACTAGCGGGAGTTTGAAGACCCAGTACTTC. As protein: CASSLRTSGSLKTQYF.

The chain uses TRBV5-1 and TRBJ2-7; D ambiguous. Trimming left V 1 base short and J 2 bases short, with 10 bases between. This CDR3 spans 14 amino acids. Germline assignment: CDR1 SGHRS and CDR2 YFSETQ. CDR3 nucleotide sequence: TGCGCCAGCAGCTTGAAGGCGTCTACCTACGAGCAGTACTTC. It is translated as CASSLKASTYEQYF.

This clonotype was recorded a few times. The genes are TRBV7-8 and TRBJ1-5; TRBD1 is a possible D gene (6 bases). Trimming took off 1 base at V and 0 bases at J, with 13 bases between the two ends. This CDR3 region has 17 residues. Germline V lookup: CDR1 SGHVS, CDR2 FQNEAQ. The CDR3 here is CASSLVSGTNSNQPQHF. The CDR3 region has the DNA TGTGCCAGCAGCTTAGTATCCGGGACAAATAGCAATCAGCCCCAGCATTTT.

Worth noting for this clonotype: This sequence may be a read error, since a much larger clone differs from it by one base. DNA for the CDR3: TGTGCCTGCAGTTTGGTTCGGACAAATGAGCAGTTCTTC. It specifies CACSLVRTNEQFF. V is TRBV6-2 or TRBV6-3 and J is TRBJ2-1; a weak D match, TRBD1 (5 bases). This CDR3 spans 13 amino acids. CDR1 and CDR2 (germline): MNHEY, SVGEGT.

This clonotype has a handful of counts. This chain links TRBV27 with TRBJ2-7; TRBD1 matches at 11 bases. Germline CDR1 reads MNHEY; CDR2 reads SMNVEV (reference sequence). This CDR3 spans 15 amino acids. V lost 8 bases and J lost 4; bases outside the gene matches: 10. DNA of the CDR3: TGTGCCAGCGGAAAGGACAGGGGGCAAGGGTACGAGCAGTACTTC. The encoded protein is CASGKDRGQGYEQYF.

V is TRBV4-2 and J is TRBJ2-3; 14 nucleotides match TRBD2. Germline lookup yields CDR1 LGHNA and CDR2 YNFKEQ. CDR3 length equals 20 residues. V shed 1 base and J 1 base; nucleotides not matched to a gene: 10. CDR3 region: CASSQGVGTSGSWGTDTQYF. The CDR3 bases are TGTGCCAGCAGCCAAGGGGTCGGGACTAGCGGGAGTTGGGGCACAGATACGCAGTATTTT.

The chain uses TRBV24-1 and TRBJ2-5, with D maybe TRBD2 (6 bases). The CDR3 runs to 13 residues. Trimming pared 1 base from V and 5 bases from J, leaving 7 bases between. Per the germline V gene, CDR1 is KGHDR and CDR2 is SFDVKD. This chain's CDR3 is CATSDFGGETQYF. In DNA, the CDR3 is TGTGCCACCAGTGATTTTGGGGGGGAGACCCAGTACTTC.

CDR3 nucleotide sequence: TGTGCCAGCAGTTTATCCTGGCAGAGATACAAGCAGTACTTC. It specifies CASSLSWQRYKQYF. The J gene is TRBJ2-4, the V gene TRBV27, with unresolved D. With 0 bases removed from V and 13 bases from J, the gap between germline ends came to 16 bases. Germline CDR1 and CDR2: MNHEY and SMNVEV (reference sequence). The CDR3 contains 14 residues.

This chain links TRBV5-1 with TRBJ2-7; the match to TRBD2 covers 14 bases. Losses at the gene ends were 3 bases for V and 6 bases for J; bases not matched to a gene: 8. The CDR3 spans 16 residues. Per germline, CDR1 SGHRS and CDR2 YFSETQ. The CDR3 loop is CASSSRGLAGGLEQYF. For the CDR3, the DNA is TGCGCCAGCAGCTCCCGCGGACTAGCGGGAGGCCTCGAGCAGTACTTC.

Many counts were recorded for this clonotype. The rearrangement uses TRBV20-1 and TRBJ1-2; a weak D match, TRBD1 (5 bases). Trimming pared 1 base from V and 4 bases from J, leaving 10 bases between. The CDR3 runs to 13 residues. Germline loops: CDR1 DFQATT, CDR2 SNEGSKA (reference sequence). CDR3 DNA sequence: TGCAGTGCTAGAGTAGGTCAGGGCTATGGCTACACCTTC. Translating it yields CSARVGQGYGYTF.